This T cell receptor beta chain is from a study of cytomegalovirus exposure and HLA in healthy donors. In the study overall: The study's early data release held some 85 million unique TCRs from HLA-typed donors. Notes on the study in general: Highly shared variants forming one cluster were likely a sequencing artifact.

The PCR contained 60 Vbeta and 13 Jbeta primers. Repertoires were generated with immunoSEQ multiplex PCR, while TCRdb's copy carries only in-frame clones and drops some. Recorded for this sample: 150,000 to 200,000 clones. The CDR3 consists of 17 residues. Germline assignment: CDR1 LGHNA and CDR2 YNFKEQ. V trimming: 3 bases; J trimming: 4 bases; junction bases outside the gene matches: 9. With regard to this clone: Its antigen is still unknown.

This sequence joins TRBV4-2 and TRBJ2-6; 7 bases are a match to TRBD2. Sequenced: PBMCs. This receptor was obtained from a man between 25 and 39 years old in good health and CMV-seronegative. In nucleotides, the CDR3 is TGTGCCAGCAGCCAGCCGGGGGGAGACTTGGGGGCCAACGTCCTGACTTTC. This sequence encodes CASSQPGGDLGANVLTF.